The clone carrying this T cell receptor beta chain was detected only a few times. Its antigen is not identified. This entry comes from a study of shared clonotypes between healthy human individuals. Germline V gene lookup returns CDR1 LNHDA and CDR2 SQIVND (reference sequence). The V gene lost 10 bases and the J gene lost 2 bases, with 12 bases spanning the gap. The CDR3 is 13 amino acids. Study-wide results and limits: Clonotypes not shared had lower generation probabilities than those common to all four donors.

TCRdb's table, derived via immunoSEQ multiplex PCR, lists solely in-frame clones and lacks some. The sample carries some 1,900,000 clones, about 94% recorded once. CD45RO-negative, CCR7-selected cells formed the naive CD8 fraction, which excluded terminally differentiated effector memory CD45RA+ cells. Donors were healthy HIV-negative adults without recently reported acute infections or vaccinations. The clonotype originates from a man aged 18 to 35 in good health. The sequenced sample consisted of naive CD8+ T cells sorted from blood. The V gene is TRBV19, the J gene TRBJ1-5, with a possible D match to TRBD1 (5 bases). Here the CDR3 reads CATRGLGNQPQHF. CDR3 bases: TGTGCCACCCGGGGGTTGGGCAATCAGCCCCAGCATTTT.